These 15 T cell receptor beta chains were sequenced from one sample in a study of shared clonotypes between healthy human individuals. TCRdb keeps only in-frame clones here, not all; method: immunoSEQ multiplex PCR. The data contain 1.5 million to 2.5 million clones, approximately 94% of them singletons. Only CD45RO-negative cells positively selected for CCR7 counted as naive CD8 cells, so terminally differentiated effector memory CD45RA+ cells were excluded. Sequencing used naive CD8+ T cells sorted from blood. Receptor source: a man aged 18-30 years in good health.

The chain carries TRBV28 and TRBJ1-6; 7 bases align to TRBD1. The J segment lost 7 bases and the V segment lost 5 bases, leaving 8 bases of the junction unmatched. This CDR3 spans 15 amino acids. The germline V gene encodes CDR1 MDHEN and CDR2 SYDVKM. The CDR3 nucleotides are TGTGCCAGCAGTCCAAGGGGGCTCGGGAATTCACCCCTCCACTTT. It codes for CASSPRGLGNSPLHF.

In DNA form, the CDR3 reads TGTGCCAGCAGCTTGGGACTAGCGGGAGGGCCGAGCACAGATACGCAGTATTTT. It translates to CASSLGLAGGPSTDTQYF. The genes are TRBV7-6 and TRBJ2-3, with TRBD2 identical over 16 bases. The CDR3 is made up of 18 amino acids. Trimming cost V 3 bases and J 0 bases; bases outside gene matches: 3. The germline CDR1 and CDR2 sequences are SGHVS and FNYEAQ.

Details on this clone: Other DNA sequences in the sample encode the same CDR3. The chain recombines TRBV6-6 with TRBJ2-7; the D gene is possibly TRBD1 (5 bases). The germline gives CDR1 MNHNY, CDR2 SVGAGI (reference sequence). This CDR3 has 13 amino acids. V was pared by 1 base and J by 3 bases, with 7 bases between. For the CDR3, the DNA is TGTGCCAGCAGTTACTTTGACAGCTACGAGCAGTACTTC. Encoded protein: CASSYFDSYEQYF.

The rearrangement joins TRBV2 to TRBJ2-1; 11 bases line up with TRBD1. CDR1 and CDR2 from the germline V gene are SNHLY and FYNNEI. The length of the CDR3 is 15 residues. The V segment lost 11 bases and the J segment 8 bases; nucleotides outside the gene matches: 14. In nucleotides, the CDR3 is TGTGCCTGGACTCCGGACAGGGGGCCCGATGATGAGCAGTTCTTC. This encodes CAWTPDRGPDDEQFF.

V usage is TRBV11-2 and J usage is TRBJ2-1; 8 bases line up with TRBD2. This CDR3 has 17 residues. V was clipped by 0 bases and J by 2 bases; unmatched bases: 6. The germline V gene encodes CDR1 SGHAT and CDR2 FQNNGV. The CDR3 nucleotides are TGTGCCAGCAGCTTAGATCGCCAGCGGGAGCCCTACAATGAGCAGTTCTTC. Its translation: CASSLDRQREPYNEQFF.

J is TRBJ2-7 and V is TRBV2; 8 positions match TRBD2. This CDR3 comprises 12 residues. CDR1 and CDR2 (germline): SNHLY, FYNNEI. V shed 11 bases, J shed 5 bases, and the junction held 8 bases outside the gene matches. Written as DNA, the CDR3 is TGTGCCTCCCGGGAGGGCTTCCACGAGCAGTACTTC. Translating gives CASREGFHEQYF.

A note on this clone: Other DNA variants within this sample encode the same CDR3. The genes are TRBV7-9 and TRBJ1-1, with a possible D match to TRBD1 (5 bases). The germline V gene encodes CDR1 SEHNR and CDR2 FQNEAQ (reference sequence). The CDR3 runs 14 residues. Trimming left V 5 bases short and J 3 bases short, with 13 bases between. The DNA of the CDR3 is TGTGCCAGCAGCCCCGGGCAGGGCTACACTGAAGCTTTCTTT. This gives the protein CASSPGQGYTEAFF.

This chain joins TRBV7-6 and TRBJ2-4, with unresolved D. The germline gives CDR1 SGHVS, CDR2 FNYEAQ. This CDR3 has 14 residues. V was trimmed by 1 base and J by 8 bases, leaving 12 bases between them. The CDR3 DNA follows: TGTGCCAGCAGCTTAGTTCCTAATGTGGACATTCAGTACTTC. Protein product: CASSLVPNVDIQYF.

J is TRBJ2-2 and V is TRBV10-2; D is perhaps TRBD1 (6 bases). Germline V gene data show CDR1 as WSHSY and CDR2 as SAAADI. Trimming pared 11 bases from V and 4 bases from J, leaving 11 bases between. CDR3 length: 12 residues. CDR3 nucleotides: TGCGCCTTAACGACAGGCACCGGGGAGCTGTTTTTT. The encoded protein is CALTTGTGELFF.

The V and J genes are TRBV4-1 and TRBJ1-5; D gene uncertain. Germline CDR1 reads MGHRA; CDR2 reads YSYEKL. With 0 bases removed from V and 5 bases from J, the gap between germline ends came to 14 bases. This CDR3 has 16 amino acids. CDR3 nucleotide sequence: TGCGCCAGCAGCCAAGATCTCGATGCCGTTGATCAGCCCCAGCATTTT. Protein sequence: CASSQDLDAVDQPQHF.

Notes on this clone: At one end, the junction sequence differs from germline, possibly due to a read error. The gene calls are TRBV29-1 and TRBJ2-5; 9 bases fit TRBD1. This CDR3 contains 13 residues. The germline gives CDR1 SQVTM, CDR2 ANQGSEA. The CDR3 DNA reads TGCAGCGTGGTACAGGGGGCGCAAGAGGCCCAGTACTTC. As protein: CSVVQGAQEAQYF.

The chain employs TRBV19 and TRBJ2-3; TRBD2 aligns across 11 bases. The J segment lost 4 bases and the V segment lost 6 bases, leaving 6 bases of the junction unmatched. This CDR3 region has 15 residues. Looked up from germline, CDR1 is LNHDA and CDR2 is SQIVND (reference sequence). The CDR3 sequence: CASRILAGVPDTQYF. DNA for the CDR3: TGTGCCAGTAGGATACTAGCGGGAGTGCCAGATACGCAGTATTTT.

The DNA of the CDR3 is TGTGCCAGCAGCCCTCCCTGGGGGGACTATGGCTACACCTTC. It translates to CASSPPWGDYGYTF. The chain uses TRBV9 and TRBJ1-2, with D perhaps matching TRBD1 (5 bases). With 4 bases removed from V and 3 bases from J, the gap between germline ends came to 13 bases. This CDR3 contains 14 residues. The V gene's germline CDR1 is SGDLS and CDR2 YYNGEE.

This clone appeared a single time. The chain carries TRBV29-1 and TRBJ2-2; D is uncertain. Germline lookup yields CDR1 SQVTM and CDR2 ANQGSEA. V dropped 4 bases and J dropped 2 bases, with 11 bases sitting between them. This CDR3 has 14 residues. CDR3: CSVGERHNTGELFF. The CDR3 DNA reads TGCAGCGTTGGAGAGAGACATAACACCGGGGAGCTGTTTTTT.

V usage is TRBV9 and J usage is TRBJ2-1, with D tentatively TRBD2 (6 bases). The V gene's germline CDR1 is SGDLS and CDR2 YYNGEE. CDR3 length: 17 residues. The V end lost 2 bases, the J end lost 5 bases, and 20 bases lay between the germline ends. The CDR3 is CASSVGEVGLQDNEQFF. CDR3 bases: TGTGCCAGCAGCGTGGGTGAGGTGGGACTCCAAGACAATGAGCAGTTCTTC.